The sequence of this T cell receptor (beta chain) was determined in a study of lung T cells in sarcoidosis with Löfgren's syndrome. The CDR3 sequence is 19 residues long. The V and J ends lost 0 bases and 0 bases, in that order; junction bases with no gene match: 10. The germline V gene has CDR1 LNHNV and CDR2 YYDKDF (reference sequence). Overall study findings and caveats: Shared TRAV12-1 and TRBV2 CDR3 motifs across Löfgren's syndrome patients reportedly suggested public CD4+ TCRs.

TCRdb re-called the reads with MiXCR, one entry per CDR3 protein. The sample carries roughly 63,000 distinct CDR3 sequences, 21% recorded once. This clonotype came up many times. Its matching antigen is unknown. The chain couples TRBV15 to TRBJ2-4; TRBD2 aligns across 8 bases. Sequenced sample: CD4+ T cells from PBMCs. The TCR sequence derives from a human donor with sarcoidosis (Löfgren's syndrome or another form), or a control subject (not recorded which). CDR3 in DNA: TGTGCCACCAGCAGAGATGAGAGCGGGGGTCCCCTAGCCAAAAACATTCAGTACTTC. Encoded protein: CATSRDESGGPLAKNIQYF.